One and the same sample provided the 27 T cell receptor beta chains below, sequenced in a study of CD8 T cells in ankylosing spondylitis. MiXCR, applied by TCRdb to the 5' RACE reads, yields one record per CDR3 protein. In the table there are 150,000 to 200,000 distinct CDR3 sequences, roughly 13% of which are singletons. The sample comprised blood, either unsorted or a sorted T cell fraction (not recorded which). The receptors derive from a female donor with ankylosing spondylitis or in good health (not recorded which).

There are a few counts of this clonotype. The genes are TRBV18 and TRBJ2-1; D remains unclear. Germline lookup yields CDR1 KGHSH and CDR2 LQKENI. Trimming took off 2 bases at V and 2 bases at J, with 10 bases between the two ends. The CDR3 covers 15 residues. Written as DNA, the CDR3 is TGTGCCAGCTCACCAACGCCTCTTCCCTACAATGAGCAGTTCTTC. Protein: CASSPTPLPYNEQFF.

This chain links TRBV5-5 with TRBJ2-1; TRBD2 might be the D (5 bases). Germline values: CDR1 SGHKS, CDR2 YYEKEE (reference sequence). V was shortened by 2 bases and J by 5 bases, with 11 bases between the two germline ends. This CDR3 contains 14 residues. Written as DNA, the CDR3 is TGTGCCAGCAGCTTCTCGGGGTCCCACAATGAGCAGTTCTTC. Its protein product is CASSFSGSHNEQFF. Based on the CDR3 plus reference TRBV5-5 and TRBJ2-1, the full variable domain is DAGVTQSPTHLIKTRGQQVTLRCSPISGHKSVSWYQQVLGQGPQFIFQYYEKEERGRGNFPDRFSARQFPNYSSELNVNALLLGDSALYLCASSFSGSHNEQFFGPGTRLTVL.

This clonotype was counted many times. The V and J genes are TRBV5-1 and TRBJ2-7; 8 nucleotides match TRBD1. Unmatched junction bases numbered 21, after V lost 4 bases and J lost 0 bases. The CDR3 spans 20 residues. Germline lookup yields CDR1 SGHRS and CDR2 YFSETQ. This chain's CDR3 is CASSQPTDRVHSQYSYEQYF. Written as DNA, the CDR3 is TGCGCCAGCAGCCAACCGACGGACAGGGTTCACTCTCAATACTCCTACGAGCAGTACTTC. The full variable domain, completed using reference TRBV5-1 and TRBJ2-7, is KAGVTQTPRYLIKTRGQQVTLSCSPISGHRSVSWYQQTPGQGLQFLFEYFSETQRNKGNFPGRFSGRQFSNSRSEMNVSTLELGDSALYLCASSQPTDRVHSQYSYEQYFGPGTRLTVT.

This clonotype was picked up many times. V and J are TRBV4-2 and TRBJ2-3, with 10 bases that match TRBD2. J gave up 3 bases and V 1 base, and 4 bases lay outside the gene matches. This CDR3 has 16 residues. In germline, CDR1 is LGHNA, CDR2 YNFKEQ. This chain's CDR3 is CASSQGPSGSTDTQYF. CDR3 nucleotide sequence: TGTGCCAGCAGCCAAGGTCCTAGCGGGAGTACAGATACGCAGTATTTT.

This clonotype was recorded at least ten times. The chain employs TRBV9 and TRBJ2-1, with D hard to call. CDR1 is SGDLS, CDR2 YYNGEE, per germline. The V gene lost 3 bases and the J gene lost 10 bases, with 8 bases spanning the gap. The CDR3 contains 11 residues. DNA of the CDR3: TGTGCCAGCAGCGCACCCGGGGAGCAGTTCTTC. This encodes CASSAPGEQFF.

This clonotype was counted at least ten times. V gene TRBV20-1 combines with J gene TRBJ2-2, with 10 bases fitting TRBD2. This CDR3 comprises 17 residues. V trimming: 0 bases; J trimming: 6 bases; junction bases outside the gene matches: 10. Germline V lookup: CDR1 DFQATT, CDR2 SNEGSKA (reference sequence). This CDR3 is CSARDASGSWRAGELFF. The CDR3, as DNA: TGCAGTGCTAGAGATGCTAGCGGGAGTTGGCGGGCCGGGGAGCTGTTTTTT.

This clonotype has at least ten counts. The chain is built from TRBV20-1 and TRBJ2-1; D ambiguous. CDR1 is DFQATT, CDR2 SNEGSKA, per germline (reference sequence). The CDR3 has 11 amino acids. V lost 2 bases to trimming and J lost 7 bases, with 6 bases between them. CDR3 sequence (DNA): TGCAGTGCTAGAAAATCAAATGAGCAGTTCTTC. Protein product: CSARKSNEQFF.

This clonotype was detected many times. The rearrangement joins TRBV7-2 to TRBJ2-7; D is undetermined. The CDR3 runs 15 residues. With 0 bases removed from V and 5 bases from J, the gap between germline ends came to 14 bases. Germline V CDR1 and CDR2: SGHTA, FQGNSA. CDR3 loop: CASSLASADPNEQYF. As DNA, the CDR3 is TGTGCCAGCAGCTTAGCGTCGGCAGATCCCAACGAGCAGTACTTC.

This clonotype was observed at least ten times. The V gene is TRBV6-1, the J gene TRBJ1-5; TRBD1 agrees at 8 bases. Germline values: CDR1 MNHNS, CDR2 SASEGT. V gave up 2 bases and J gave up 5 bases; unmatched junction bases: 8. The CDR3 covers 16 residues. In DNA, the CDR3 is TGTGCCAGCAGTGAACAGGGGGCAAGAGGGGATCAGCCCCAGCATTTT. It translates to CASSEQGARGDQPQHF.

This clonotype was seen more than once but under ten times. This chain joins TRBV6-2 or TRBV6-3 and TRBJ2-3; 7 bases are shared with TRBD2. In germline, CDR1 is MNHEY, CDR2 SVGEGT. The CDR3 totals 16 residues. The junction had 7 bases not matched to a gene; V was cut back by 2 bases and J by 2 bases. CDR3 amino acids: CASSYGPSGDTDTQYF. The CDR3 bases are TGTGCCAGCAGTTACGGCCCTAGCGGAGACACAGATACGCAGTATTTT.

Ten or more counts support this clonotype. V usage is TRBV24-1 and J usage is TRBJ1-5; D remains ambiguous. The V gene lost 5 bases and the J gene lost 9 bases, with 10 bases spanning the gap. The CDR3 totals 12 residues. From germline, CDR1 is KGHDR and CDR2 SFDVKD. The CDR3 loop reads CATSVAGGPQHF. In nucleotides, the CDR3 is TGTGCCACCAGTGTCGCAGGCGGGCCCCAGCATTTT.

The chain carries TRBV11-1 and TRBJ1-5; tentative D call: TRBD1 (6 bases). CDR3 size: 17 residues. V lost 5 bases, J lost 1 base, and 18 bases lay in between. CDR1 SGHAT and CDR2 FQDESV come from the germline V gene (reference sequence). The CDR3 nucleotides read TGTGCCAGCAGCCCGGGGGCGGGGATAACAAGCAATCAGCCCCAGCATTTT. Its protein product is CASSPGAGITSNQPQHF.

This clonotype was detected many times. The chain links TRBV9 to TRBJ2-7; D is undetermined. The CDR3 extends over 14 amino acids. The V end was cut by 4 bases, the J end by 2 bases, with 13 bases between. Germline V CDR1 and CDR2: SGDLS, YYNGEE. CDR3 sequence reads: CASSPRHGPYEQYF. CDR3 nucleotide sequence: TGTGCCAGCAGCCCGCGACACGGCCCCTACGAGCAGTACTTC.

About this clonotype itself: This may arise from a read error, as a much more abundant clone is one base away. This chain links TRBV7-9 with TRBJ1-2, with TRBD1 matching over 7 bases. V lost 5 bases, J lost 5 bases, and 11 bases stayed unmatched. This CDR3 is built from 15 residues. In germline, CDR1 is SEHNR, CDR2 FQNEAQ (reference sequence). The CDR3 reads CASSPDREPLYGYTF. The CDR3 nucleotides are TGTGCCAGCAGCCCCGACAGGGAACCCCTTTATGGCTACACCTTC.

There are many counts of this clonotype. V is TRBV4-3 and J is TRBJ2-1; D call uncertain. This CDR3 spans 13 amino acids. Trimming removed 3 bases from V and 5 bases from J, with 8 bases in between. Germline V CDR1 and CDR2: LGHNA, YSLEER. The CDR3 DNA is TGCGCCAGCAGCCACCACTTGGACAATGAGCAGTTCTTC. This encodes CASSHHLDNEQFF.

This clonotype was seen a few times. The chain uses TRBV5-5 and TRBJ1-2; 9 bases fit TRBD1. Trimming removed 2 bases from V and 4 bases from J; junction bases left unmatched: 3. Germline V CDR1 and CDR2: SGHKS, YYEKEE (reference sequence). The CDR3 runs to 14 residues. The CDR3 DNA reads TGTGCCAGCAGCTTCGGGACAGGGCCCTATGGCTACACCTTC. Translation: CASSFGTGPYGYTF.

This clonotype occurred many times. V usage is TRBV7-9 and J usage is TRBJ2-7, with D tentatively TRBD1 (6 bases). Germline V gene lookup returns CDR1 SEHNR and CDR2 FQNEAQ (reference sequence). The CDR3 is made up of 13 amino acids. V was pared by 5 bases and J by 3 bases, with 11 bases between. CDR3 region: CASSLIGGYEQYF. CDR3 in DNA: TGTGCCAGCAGCCTAATAGGGGGCTACGAGCAGTACTTC.

The chain couples TRBV5-6 to TRBJ2-1; a weak D match, TRBD2 (6 bases). Germline CDR1 and CDR2: SGHDT and YYEEEE. CDR3 length: 15 residues. V was trimmed by 0 bases and J by 3 bases, leaving 10 bases between them. This CDR3 is CASSLGLAFYNEQFF. The DNA of the CDR3 is TGTGCCAGCAGCTTGGGTCTAGCGTTCTACAATGAGCAGTTCTTC.

This clonotype came up many times. This chain joins TRBV4-3 and TRBJ1-1; no definite D call. Looked up from germline, CDR1 is LGHNA and CDR2 is YSLEER. The V and J ends lost 0 bases and 4 bases respectively, with 6 bases between them. The CDR3 sequence is 13 residues long. CDR3 coding DNA: TGCGCCAGCAGCCAAGATACCGGCACTGAAGCTTTCTTT. It specifies CASSQDTGTEAFF.

This clonotype showed up many times. The chain recombines TRBV24-1 with TRBJ2-1, with 10 bases matching TRBD2. There are 15 residues in the CDR3. Germline CDR1 KGHDR, CDR2 SFDVKD. V dropped 5 bases and J dropped 5; count of bases not matched to a gene: 5. The CDR3 DNA sequence: TGTGCCACCAGTGGAACTAGCGGGATCGACAATGAGCAGTTCTTC. It translates to CATSGTSGIDNEQFF.

Note on this clonotype: Being one base from a much bigger clone, this may be a read error. The chain couples TRBV5-1 to TRBJ2-1, with D maybe TRBD2 (5 bases). Germline V gives CDR1 SGHRS, CDR2 YFSETQ. This CDR3 is 17 amino acids long. V was trimmed by 1 base and J by 2 bases, leaving 16 bases between them. CDR3 nucleotides: TGCGCCAGCAGCTTGAGACGCACGGGAATCACCTACAATGAGCAGTTCTTC. Translation gives CASSLRRTGITYNEQFF.

The J gene is TRBJ1-1, the V gene TRBV9; D is unclear. V lost 0 bases to trimming and J lost 6 bases, with 12 bases between them. The CDR3 consists of 14 residues. Germline V CDR1 and CDR2: SGDLS, YYNGEE. Here the CDR3 reads CASSVGRVSSEAFF. CDR3 nucleotide sequence: TGTGCCAGCAGCGTAGGTCGGGTTTCGTCTGAAGCTTTCTTT.

This clonotype was counted between two and nine times. The chain joins TRBV6-5 to TRBJ2-5; D gene unclear. The CDR3 is 16 residues long. Looked up from germline, CDR1 is MNHEY and CDR2 is SVGAGI. The V end lost 2 bases, the J end lost 0 bases, and 13 bases lay between the germline ends. The CDR3 spells CASSYGPALHQETQYF. CDR3 bases: TGTGCCAGCAGTTACGGCCCGGCTCTCCACCAAGAGACCCAGTACTTC.

This chain links TRBV25-1 with TRBJ1-1, with no clear D. The CDR3 totals 13 residues. Between the trimmed V and J ends, which lost 2 bases and 4 bases, there was a span of 8 bases. CDR1 and CDR2 from the germline V gene are MGHDK and SYGVNS. CDR3 DNA sequence: TGTGCCAGCAGTGAAGGAGGTGGCACTGAAGCTTTCTTT. Translating it yields CASSEGGGTEAFF.

This clonotype was observed at least ten times. The chain has TRBV27 and TRBJ2-7; TRBD2 is a possible D gene (6 bases). Germline CDR1 is MNHEY and CDR2 is SMNVEV (reference sequence). Trimming cost V 2 bases and J 0 bases, with 11 bases left between them. The CDR3 sequence is 15 residues long. In nucleotides, the CDR3 is TGTGCCAGCAGTTTAATCCGGGAGAGCTCCTACGAGCAGTACTTC. This translates into CASSLIRESSYEQYF.

The table lists this clonotype with many counts. The V call is TRBV6-1, the J call TRBJ1-5; possibly TRBD1 for D (6 bases). CDR1 is MNHNS and CDR2 is SASEGT in the germline V gene. V lost 6 bases to trimming and J lost 3 bases, with 9 bases between them. CDR3 size: 13 residues. CDR3 amino acids: CASRTGLNQPQHF. Written as DNA, the CDR3 is TGTGCCAGCAGAACAGGGCTCAATCAGCCCCAGCATTTT.

This clonotype was seen ten or more times. This chain uses TRBV29-1 with TRBJ2-7; D remains ambiguous. This CDR3 region has 12 residues. Per the germline V gene, CDR1 is SQVTM and CDR2 is ANQGSEA. The V gene lost 3 bases and the J gene lost 2 bases, with 8 bases spanning the gap. The CDR3 region has the DNA TGCAGCGTTGAGTCCAGGCCCTACGAGCAGTACTTC. It specifies CSVESRPYEQYF.